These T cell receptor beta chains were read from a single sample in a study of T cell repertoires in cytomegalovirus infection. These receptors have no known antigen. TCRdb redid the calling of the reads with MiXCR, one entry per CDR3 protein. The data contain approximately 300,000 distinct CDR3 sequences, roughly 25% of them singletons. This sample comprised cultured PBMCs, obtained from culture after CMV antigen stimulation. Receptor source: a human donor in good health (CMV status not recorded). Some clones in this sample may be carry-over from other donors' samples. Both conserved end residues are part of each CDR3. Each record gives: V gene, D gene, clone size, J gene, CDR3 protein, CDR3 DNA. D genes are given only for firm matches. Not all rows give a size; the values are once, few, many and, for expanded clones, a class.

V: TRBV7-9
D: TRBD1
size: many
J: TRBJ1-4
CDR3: CASSLERDSINEKLFF
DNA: TGTGCCAGCAGCTTAGAGAGGGACAGCATTAATGAAAAACTGTTTTTT

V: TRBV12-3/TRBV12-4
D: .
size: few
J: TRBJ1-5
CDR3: CASRRRDEGNQPQHF
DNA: TGTGCCAGCAGGCGACGGGACGAGGGCAATCAGCCCCAGCATTTT

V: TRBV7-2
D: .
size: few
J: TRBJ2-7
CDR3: CASSFPGNSYEQYF
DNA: TGTGCCAGCAGCTTCCCGGGAAACTCCTACGAGCAGTACTTC

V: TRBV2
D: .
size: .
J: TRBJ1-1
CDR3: CASSAGRNTEAFF
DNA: TGTGCCAGCAGTGCGGGGAGAAACACTGAAGCTTTCTTT

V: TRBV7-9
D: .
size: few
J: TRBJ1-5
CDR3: CASSRWPSDSSNQPQHF
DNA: TGTGCCAGCAGCCGGTGGCCGTCCGATTCTAGCAATCAGCCCCAGCATTTT

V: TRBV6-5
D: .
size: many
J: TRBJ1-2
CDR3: CASSPRRGDNYGYTF
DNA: TGTGCCAGCAGCCCGCGACGCGGAGATAACTATGGCTACACCTTC

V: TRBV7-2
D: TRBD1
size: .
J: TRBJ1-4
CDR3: CASSLDRATEKLFF
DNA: TGTGCCAGCAGCCTTGACAGGGCTACTGAAAAACTGTTTTTT

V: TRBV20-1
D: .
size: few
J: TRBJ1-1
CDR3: CSARPGDTEAFF
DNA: TGCAGTGCTAGACCGGGTGACACTGAAGCTTTCTTT

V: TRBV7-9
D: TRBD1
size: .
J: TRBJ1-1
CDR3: CASSVRTGTGGTEAFF
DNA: TGTGCCAGCAGCGTCCGAACCGGGACAGGGGGGACTGAAGCTTTCTTT

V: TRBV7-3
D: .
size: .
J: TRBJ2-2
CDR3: CASSQPGAGELFF
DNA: TGTGCCAGCAGCCAACCCGGGGCCGGGGAGCTGTTTTTT

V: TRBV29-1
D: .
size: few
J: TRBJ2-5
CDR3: CSVERQVQETQYF
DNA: TGCAGCGTTGAGAGGCAGGTCCAAGAGACCCAGTACTTC

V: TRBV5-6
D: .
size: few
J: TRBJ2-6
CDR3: CASTLTGSGANVLTF
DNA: TGTGCCAGCACCTTAACAGGCTCTGGGGCCAACGTCCTGACTTTC

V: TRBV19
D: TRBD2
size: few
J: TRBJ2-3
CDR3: CASSKGLATDTQYF
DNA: TGTGCCAGTAGTAAAGGACTAGCTACAGATACGCAGTATTTT

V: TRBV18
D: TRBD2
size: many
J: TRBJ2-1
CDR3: CASSPIGRVNEQFF
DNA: TGTGCCAGCTCACCAATCGGGAGGGTAAATGAGCAGTTCTTC

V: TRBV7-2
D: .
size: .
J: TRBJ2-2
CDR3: CASTAGQNTGELFF
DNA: TGTGCCAGCACCGCGGGACAGAACACCGGGGAGCTGTTTTTT

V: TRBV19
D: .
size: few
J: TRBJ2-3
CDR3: CASGERLSTDTQYF
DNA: TGTGCCAGTGGAGAGCGGCTGAGCACAGATACGCAGTATTTT

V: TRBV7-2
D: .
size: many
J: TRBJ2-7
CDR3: CASSPRLVYEQYF
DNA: TGTGCCAGCAGCCCGAGGTTGGTTTACGAGCAGTACTTC

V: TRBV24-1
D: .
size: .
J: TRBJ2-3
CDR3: CATSDGVGTDTQYF
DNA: TGTGCCACCAGTGACGGCGTCGGTACAGATACGCAGTATTTT

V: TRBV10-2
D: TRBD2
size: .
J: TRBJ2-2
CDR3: CASTLLAGETGELFF
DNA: TGCGCCAGCACTCTACTAGCGGGAGAGACCGGGGAGCTGTTTTTT

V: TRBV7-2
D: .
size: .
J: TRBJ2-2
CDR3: CASSPLASTGELFF
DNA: TGTGCCAGCAGCCCCTTAGCCAGCACCGGGGAGCTGTTTTTT

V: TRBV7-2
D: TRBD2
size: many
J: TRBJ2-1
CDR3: CASSLGVLAGADGYNEQFF
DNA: TGTGCCAGCAGCTTAGGGGTACTAGCGGGAGCTGACGGGTACAATGAGCAGTTCTTC

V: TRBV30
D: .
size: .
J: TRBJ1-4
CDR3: CAWTGRFNEKLFF
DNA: TGTGCCTGGACGGGCAGGTTTAATGAAAAACTGTTTTTT

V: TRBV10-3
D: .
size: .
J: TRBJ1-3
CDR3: CAISDGPGNTIYF
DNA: TGTGCCATCAGTGACGGTCCCGGAAACACCATATATTTT

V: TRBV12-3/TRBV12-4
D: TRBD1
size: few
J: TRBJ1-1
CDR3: CASSPDRGEPGFF
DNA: TGTGCCAGCAGTCCCGACAGGGGCGAGCCAGGTTTCTTT

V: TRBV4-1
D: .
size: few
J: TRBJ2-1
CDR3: CASSPTSRDEQFF
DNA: TGCGCCAGCAGCCCTACGTCCCGAGATGAGCAGTTCTTC

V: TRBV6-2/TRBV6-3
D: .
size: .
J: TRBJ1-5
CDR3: CASTAMSGTNQPQHF
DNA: TGTGCCAGCACCGCCATGTCAGGGACCAATCAGCCCCAGCATTTT

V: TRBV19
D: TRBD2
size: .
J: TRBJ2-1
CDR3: CASRNSGSDEQFF
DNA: TGTGCCAGTCGTAATAGCGGGAGCGATGAGCAGTTCTTC

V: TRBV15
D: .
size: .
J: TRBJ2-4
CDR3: CATSYDFGRAKNIQYF
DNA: TGTGCCACCAGCTACGATTTTGGGCGGGCCAAAAACATTCAGTACTTC

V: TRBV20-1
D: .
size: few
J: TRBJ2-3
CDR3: CSAPTPAGFLTDTQYF
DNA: TGCAGTGCCCCAACCCCGGCAGGTTTCCTCACAGATACGCAGTATTTT

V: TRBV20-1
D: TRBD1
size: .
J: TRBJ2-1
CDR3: CSARDSLAKEQFF
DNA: TGCAGTGCGAGGGACAGCCTGGCCAAGGAGCAGTTCTTC

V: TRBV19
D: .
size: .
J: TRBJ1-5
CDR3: CASDRVFSNQPQHF
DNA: TGTGCCAGTGACCGGGTCTTTAGCAATCAGCCCCAGCATTTT

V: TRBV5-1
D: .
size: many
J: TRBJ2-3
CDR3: CASSLAGFPDTQYF
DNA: TGCGCCAGCAGCTTGGCGGGGTTCCCAGATACGCAGTATTTT

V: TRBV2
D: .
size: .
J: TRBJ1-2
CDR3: CASSDPLRTANYGYTF
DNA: TGTGCCAGCAGCGACCCCCTTCGGACAGCTAACTATGGCTACACCTTC

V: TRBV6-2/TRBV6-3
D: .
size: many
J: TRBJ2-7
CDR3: CASSELRIEQYF
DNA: TGTGCCAGCAGTGAACTCCGGATCGAGCAGTACTTC

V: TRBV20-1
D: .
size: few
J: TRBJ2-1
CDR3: CSAREGVDEQFF
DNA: TGCAGTGCTAGAGAAGGGGTCGATGAGCAGTTCTTC

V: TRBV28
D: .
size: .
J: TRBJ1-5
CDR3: CASSRRAPNQPQHF
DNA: TGTGCCAGCAGTCGGAGGGCACCTAATCAGCCCCAGCATTTT

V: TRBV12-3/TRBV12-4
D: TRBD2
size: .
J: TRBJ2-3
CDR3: CASQSGSSADTQYF
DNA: TGTGCCAGCCAGAGCGGGAGCTCGGCAGATACGCAGTATTTT

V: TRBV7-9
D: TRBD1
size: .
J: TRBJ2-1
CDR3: CASDVEQGSDNEQFF
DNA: TGTGCCAGCGACGTGGAACAGGGGTCGGACAATGAGCAGTTCTTC

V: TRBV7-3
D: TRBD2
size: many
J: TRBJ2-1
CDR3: CASSPRAGGTREQFF
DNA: TGTGCCAGCAGCCCCCGGGCGGGAGGCACCCGGGAGCAGTTCTTC

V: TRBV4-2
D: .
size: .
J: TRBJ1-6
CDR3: CASSHDLASPLHF
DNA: TGTGCCAGCAGCCATGACCTGGCGTCACCCCTCCACTTT

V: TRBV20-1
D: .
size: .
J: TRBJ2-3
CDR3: CSARDLGEQHTDTQYF
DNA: TGCAGTGCTAGAGATCTCGGGGAGCAGCACACAGATACGCAGTATTTT

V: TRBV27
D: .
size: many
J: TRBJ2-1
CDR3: CASSLSGLTRDNEQFF
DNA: TGTGCCAGCAGTTTAAGTGGACTCACCCGGGACAATGAGCAGTTCTTC

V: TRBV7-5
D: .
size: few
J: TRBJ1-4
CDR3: CISVPEPPVGEKLFF
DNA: .

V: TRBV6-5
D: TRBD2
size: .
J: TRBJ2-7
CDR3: CASSYQASGSDEQYF
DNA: TGTGCCAGCAGTTACCAGGCTAGCGGGAGCGACGAGCAGTACTTC

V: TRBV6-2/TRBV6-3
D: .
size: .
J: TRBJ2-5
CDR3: CASRNPTETQYF
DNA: TGTGCCAGCAGAAACCCTACGGAGACCCAGTACTTC

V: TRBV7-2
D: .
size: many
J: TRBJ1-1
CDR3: CASSLVETEAFF
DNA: TGTGCCAGCAGCTTAGTGGAGACTGAAGCTTTCTTT

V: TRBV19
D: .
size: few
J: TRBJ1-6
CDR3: CASSIEKRSSPLHF
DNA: TGTGCCAGTAGTATTGAGAAACGTAGTTCACCCCTCCACTTT

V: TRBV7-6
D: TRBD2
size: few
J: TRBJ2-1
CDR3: CASSLGGGLSNEQFF
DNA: TGTGCCAGCAGCTTAGGGGGAGGGCTCAGCAATGAGCAGTTCTTC

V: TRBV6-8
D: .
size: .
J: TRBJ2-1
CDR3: CASSPSPLDKRQFF
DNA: TGTGCCAGCAGCCCCTCCCCCCTGGACAAGCGGCAGTTCTTC

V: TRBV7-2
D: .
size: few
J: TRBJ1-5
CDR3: CASSFNLGSNQPQHF
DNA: TGTGCCAGCAGCTTTAACCTGGGAAGCAATCAGCCCCAGCATTTT

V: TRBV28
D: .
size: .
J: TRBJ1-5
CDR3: CASSFVSPSHF
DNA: TGTGCCAGCAGTTTCGTCAGCCCGTCGCATTTT

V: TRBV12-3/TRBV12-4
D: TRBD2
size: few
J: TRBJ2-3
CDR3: CASRSGRTDTQYF
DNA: TGTGCCAGCAGAAGCGGGAGGACAGATACGCAGTATTTT

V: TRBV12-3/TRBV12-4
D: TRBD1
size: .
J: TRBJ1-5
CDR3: CASRYGTGGNQPQHF
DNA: TGTGCCAGCAGATACGGGACAGGGGGTAATCAGCCCCAGCATTTT

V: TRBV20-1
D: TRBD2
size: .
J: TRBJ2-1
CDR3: CSARGASGRDEQFF
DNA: TGCAGTGCCCGGGGGGCTAGCGGGAGGGATGAGCAGTTCTTC

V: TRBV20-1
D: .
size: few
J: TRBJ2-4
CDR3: CSDTSGLMLAISKNIQYF
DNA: TGCAGTGATACCTCTGGGCTCATGCTAGCGATCTCCAAAAACATTCAGTACTTC

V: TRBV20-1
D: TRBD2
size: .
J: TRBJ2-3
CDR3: CSARGVSGYTDTQYF
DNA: TGCAGTGCTAGAGGTGTTAGCGGGTACACAGATACGCAGTATTTT

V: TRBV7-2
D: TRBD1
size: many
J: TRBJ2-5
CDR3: CASSPRTGADGETQYF
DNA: TGTGCCAGCAGCCCCCGGACAGGGGCGGACGGAGAGACCCAGTACTTC

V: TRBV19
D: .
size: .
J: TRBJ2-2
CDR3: CASSILDRNTGELFF
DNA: TGTGCCAGTAGTATCCTGGACAGGAACACCGGGGAGCTGTTTTTT

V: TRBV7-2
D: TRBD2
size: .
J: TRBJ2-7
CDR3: CASSPRGLAGETYEQYF
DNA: TGTGCCAGCAGCCCTAGGGGACTAGCGGGGGAAACCTACGAGCAGTACTTC